This T cell receptor (beta chain) originates from a study of blood T cell repertoires in COVID-19. Across the whole study: T cells, B-cell-depleted T cells, or PBMCs supplied cDNA or gDNA.

Germline V gene sequence: CDR1 GTSNPN, CDR2 SVGIG (reference sequence). CDR3 length: 13 residues. Trimming removed 4 bases at V and 7 bases at J, with 13 bases between. Profiled with immunoSEQ multiplex PCR; TCRdb holds only in-frame clones, not every one. The sample shows 250,000 or so clones, roughly 90% of them seen only once. The gene calls are TRBV30 and TRBJ2-2; D perhaps matches TRBD2 (5 bases). This receptor was identified in a woman between 55 and 75 years old with acute or convalescent COVID-19. The source material was peripheral blood. CDR3 coding DNA: TGTGCCTGGATCTCTCGGGGTATCGGGGAGCTGTTTTTT. Residues: CAWISRGIGELFF.